These 11 T cell receptor beta chains originate from one sample sequenced in a study of radiation and T cells in renal cell carcinoma. Time point here: blood 4 weeks post-SBRT, at nephrectomy. Regarding treatment: 15 Gy SBRT to primary tumor, nephrectomy 4 weeks later. The method was immunoSEQ multiplex PCR; TCRdb's version includes in-frame clones alone and lacks a portion of them. Of roughly 80,000 clones detected, approximately 87% appear once; the ten largest clones hold about 2.5%. The specimen comprised blood, sampled from a patient whose treatment included radiotherapy and nephrectomy. The receptor source for this set is a woman aged 60 to 75 with renal cell carcinoma.

The chain recombines TRBV19 with TRBJ2-2; D call uncertain. The germline V and J ends were trimmed by 1 base and 6 bases, with 9 bases remaining between them. This CDR3 is 14 amino acids long. CDR1 and CDR2 (germline): LNHDA, SQIVND (reference sequence). In DNA form, the CDR3 reads TGTGCCAGTAGTATAGGGACGGTGCCCGGGGAGCTGTTTTTT. Translation: CASSIGTVPGELFF.

The V call is TRBV4-1, the J call TRBJ1-1; D is perhaps TRBD1 (5 bases). Germline V gene data show CDR1 as MGHRA and CDR2 as YSYEKL. CDR3 size: 13 residues. The ends were cut back, 1 base at V and 10 bases at J, with 13 bases in the middle. CDR3 amino acids: CASSQVKETAAFF. The CDR3 DNA reads TGCGCCAGCAGCCAAGTTAAGGAGACAGCAGCTTTCTTT.

This clone was observed once. The rearrangement links TRBV14 to TRBJ1-1, with TRBD1 matching 9 bases. This CDR3 is 17 amino acids long. Germline values: CDR1 SGHDN, CDR2 FVKESK. Losses at the gene ends were 1 base for V and 1 base for J; bases not matched to a gene: 7. For the CDR3, the DNA is TGTGCCAGCAGCCAAGTCACCGGGACAGGGCCGAACACTGAAGCTTTCTTT. Translation gives CASSQVTGTGPNTEAFF.

V usage is TRBV6-5 and J usage is TRBJ2-7; D possibly matches TRBD1 or TRBD2 (5 bases each). The CDR3 extends over 14 amino acids. Per the germline V gene, CDR1 is MNHEY and CDR2 is SVGAGI. V lost 0 bases to trimming and J lost 3 bases, with 9 bases between them. CDR3 loop: CASSYSGTYYEQYF. In DNA form, the CDR3 reads TGTGCCAGCAGTTACTCCGGGACCTACTACGAGCAGTACTTC.

This clone was detected a few times. This sample includes further DNA sequences coding for the same CDR3. CDR3 residues: CASSLGYEQYF. The CDR3 DNA reads TGCGCCAGCAGCTTGGGGTACGAGCAGTACTTC. The chain joins TRBV5-1 to TRBJ2-7; D remains ambiguous. In germline, CDR1 is SGHRS, CDR2 YFSETQ. Trimming removed 0 bases from V and 4 bases from J, with 2 bases in between. The CDR3 sequence is 11 residues long. Full variable domain (missing parts from reference TRBV5-1 and TRBJ2-7): KAGVTQTPRYLIKTRGQQVTLSCSPISGHRSVSWYQQTPGQGLQFLFEYFSETQRNKGNFPGRFSGRQFSNSRSEMNVSTLELGDSALYLCASSLGYEQYFGPGTRLTVT.

Only one count was recorded for this clone. The CDR3: CASSSQTGGYPYTF. CDR3 in DNA: TGCGCCAGCAGCTCCCAGACAGGGGGCTACCCCTACACCTTC. This rearrangement joins TRBV5-1 to TRBJ1-2; 10 bases match TRBD1. With 3 bases clipped from V and 10 bases from J, the junction kept 9 bases outside the gene matches. Germline V lookup: CDR1 SGHRS, CDR2 YFSETQ. The CDR3 spans 14 residues. The entire variable domain, with the rest obtained from reference TRBV5-1 and TRBJ1-2, is as follows: KAGVTQTPRYLIKTRGQQVTLSCSPISGHRSVSWYQQTPGQGLQFLFEYFSETQRNKGNFPGRFSGRQFSNSRSEMNVSTLELGDSALYLCASSSQTGGYPYTFGSGTRLTVV.

The CDR3 region is CASSLGSGAVTEAFF. The CDR3 DNA sequence: TGCGCCAGCAGCTTGGGGTCAGGGGCGGTCACTGAAGCTTTCTTT. The chain has TRBV5-1 and TRBJ1-1; D may be TRBD1 (6 bases). This CDR3 region has 15 residues. Germline-derived CDR1 and CDR2 are SGHRS and YFSETQ. Trimming took 0 bases from V and 4 from J, leaving 13 bases between them.

This chain uses TRBV5-1 with TRBJ2-7, with D possibly matching TRBD2 (5 bases). CDR1 is SGHRS, CDR2 YFSETQ, per germline. Trimming took off 2 bases at V and 0 bases at J, with 15 bases between the two ends. The CDR3 covers 16 residues. CDR3 DNA sequence: TGCGCCAGCAGCTTTGGAGGACTCCCACCCTCCTACGAGCAGTACTTC. This translates into CASSFGGLPPSYEQYF.

V gene TRBV5-1 combines with J gene TRBJ2-2, with 10 bases matching TRBD1. V shed 0 bases, J shed 7 bases, and the junction held 3 bases outside the gene matches. The CDR3 totals 15 residues. The germline V gene has CDR1 SGHRS and CDR2 YFSETQ. CDR3 sequence reads: CASSLGQGAFGELFF. CDR3 in DNA: TGCGCCAGCAGCTTGGGACAGGGGGCGTTCGGGGAGCTGTTTTTT.

The chain carries TRBV27 and TRBJ2-1; D is ambiguous. Trimming took off 5 bases at V and 8 bases at J, with 10 bases between the two ends. The germline CDR1 and CDR2 sequences are MNHEY and SMNVEV (reference sequence). This CDR3 has 12 amino acids. CDR3 sequence (DNA): TGTGCCAGCAGTCCACAAGGACATGAGCAGTTCTTC. Its protein is CASSPQGHEQFF.

The chain carries TRBV2 and TRBJ2-5, with 11 nucleotides matching TRBD2. CDR1 SNHLY and CDR2 FYNNEI come from the germline V gene. Germline trimming cut 3 bases from V and 4 bases from J; bases unmatched to any gene: 4. The length of the CDR3 is 15 residues. The CDR3 nucleotides read TGTGCCAGCAGTGAGGATAGCGGGGGGGCAGAGACCCAGTACTTC. It codes for CASSEDSGGAETQYF.